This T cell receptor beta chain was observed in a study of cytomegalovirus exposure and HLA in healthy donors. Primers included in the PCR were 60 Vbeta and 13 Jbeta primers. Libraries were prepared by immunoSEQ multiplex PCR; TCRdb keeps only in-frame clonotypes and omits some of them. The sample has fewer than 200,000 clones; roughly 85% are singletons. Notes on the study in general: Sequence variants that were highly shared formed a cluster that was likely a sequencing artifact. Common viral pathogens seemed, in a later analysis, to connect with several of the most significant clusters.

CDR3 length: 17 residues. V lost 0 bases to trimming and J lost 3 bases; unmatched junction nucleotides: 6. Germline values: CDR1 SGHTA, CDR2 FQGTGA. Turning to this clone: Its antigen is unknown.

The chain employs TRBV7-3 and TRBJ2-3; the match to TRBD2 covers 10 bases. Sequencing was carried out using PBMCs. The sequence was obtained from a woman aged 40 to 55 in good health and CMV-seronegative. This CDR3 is CASSLTGSGRATDTQYF. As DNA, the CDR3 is TGTGCCAGCAGCTTAACAGGAAGCGGGAGGGCGACAGATACGCAGTATTTT.